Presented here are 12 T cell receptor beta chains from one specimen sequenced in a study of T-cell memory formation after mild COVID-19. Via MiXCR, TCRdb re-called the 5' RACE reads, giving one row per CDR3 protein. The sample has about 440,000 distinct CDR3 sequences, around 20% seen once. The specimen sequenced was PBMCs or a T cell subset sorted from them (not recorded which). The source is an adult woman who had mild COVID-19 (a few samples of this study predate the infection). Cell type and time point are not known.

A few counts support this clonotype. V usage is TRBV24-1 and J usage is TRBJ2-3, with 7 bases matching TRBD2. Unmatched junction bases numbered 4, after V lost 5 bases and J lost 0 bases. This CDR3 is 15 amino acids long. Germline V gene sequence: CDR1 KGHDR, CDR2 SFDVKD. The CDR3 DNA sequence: TGTGCCACCAGTGCCGCTAGCGGTAGCACAGATACGCAGTATTTT. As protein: CATSAASGSTDTQYF.

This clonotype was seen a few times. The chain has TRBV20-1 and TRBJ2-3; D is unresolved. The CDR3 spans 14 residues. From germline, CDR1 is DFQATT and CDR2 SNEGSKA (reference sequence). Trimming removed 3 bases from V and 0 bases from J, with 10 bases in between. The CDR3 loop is CSARQPTSTDTQYF. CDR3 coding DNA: TGCAGTGCTAGGCAACCGACTAGCACAGATACGCAGTATTTT.

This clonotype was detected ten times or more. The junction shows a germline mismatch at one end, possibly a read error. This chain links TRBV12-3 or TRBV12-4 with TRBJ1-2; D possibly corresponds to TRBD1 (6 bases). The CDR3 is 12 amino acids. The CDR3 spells CASSLDSYGYTF. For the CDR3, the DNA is TGCGCCAGCAGCTTGGACAGCTATGGCTACACCTTC.

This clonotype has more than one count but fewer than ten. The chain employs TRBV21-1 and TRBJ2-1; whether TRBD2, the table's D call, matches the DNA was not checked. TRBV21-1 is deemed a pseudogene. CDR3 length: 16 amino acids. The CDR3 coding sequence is TGTGCCAGCAGCAAATTCGGGACTAGGGATTACAATGAGCAGTTCTTC. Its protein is CASSKFGTRDYNEQFF.

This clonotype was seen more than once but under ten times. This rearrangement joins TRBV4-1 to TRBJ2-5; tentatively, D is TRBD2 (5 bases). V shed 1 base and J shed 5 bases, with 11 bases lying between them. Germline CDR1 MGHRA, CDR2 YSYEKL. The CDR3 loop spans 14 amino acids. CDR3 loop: CASSQVTGGETQYF. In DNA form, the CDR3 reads TGCGCCAGCAGCCAAGTTACGGGCGGGGAGACCCAGTACTTC.

The CDR3 sequence is CASSLLTSGAADTQYF. CDR3 bases: TGCGCCAGCAGCCTCCTAACTAGCGGGGCGGCAGATACGCAGTATTTT. This chain joins TRBV5-1 and TRBJ2-3; 10 nucleotides line up with TRBD2. J lost 4 bases, V lost 4 bases, and 9 bases had no gene match. This CDR3 has 16 residues. CDR1 is SGHRS and CDR2 is YFSETQ in the germline V gene.

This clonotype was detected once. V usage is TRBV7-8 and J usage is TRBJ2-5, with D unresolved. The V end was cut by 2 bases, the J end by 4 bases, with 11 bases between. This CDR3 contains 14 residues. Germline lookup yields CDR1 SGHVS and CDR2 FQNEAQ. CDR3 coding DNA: TGTGCCAGCAGCTTATCGACATGGGCAGAGACCCAGTACTTC. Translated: CASSLSTWAETQYF.

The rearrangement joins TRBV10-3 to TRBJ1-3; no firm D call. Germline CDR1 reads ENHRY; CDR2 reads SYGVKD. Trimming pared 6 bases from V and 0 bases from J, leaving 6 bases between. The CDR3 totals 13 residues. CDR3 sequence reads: CAIRSYSGNTIYF. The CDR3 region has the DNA TGTGCCATCAGGTCCTACTCTGGAAACACCATATATTTT.

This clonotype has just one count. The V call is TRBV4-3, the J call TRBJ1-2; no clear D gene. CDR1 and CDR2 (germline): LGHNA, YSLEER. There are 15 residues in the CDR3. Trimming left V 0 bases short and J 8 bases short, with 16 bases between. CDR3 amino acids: CASSQENVAVGGYTF. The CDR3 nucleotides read TGCGCCAGCAGCCAAGAAAATGTGGCGGTAGGCGGCTACACCTTC.

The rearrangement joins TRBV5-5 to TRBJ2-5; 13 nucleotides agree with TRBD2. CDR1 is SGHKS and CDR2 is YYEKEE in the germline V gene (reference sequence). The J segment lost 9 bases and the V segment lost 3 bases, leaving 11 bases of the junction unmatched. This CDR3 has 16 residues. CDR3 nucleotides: TGTGCCAGCAGCTCGACTAGCGGGAGGAGACTGGGGGCCCAGTACTTC. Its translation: CASSSTSGRRLGAQYF. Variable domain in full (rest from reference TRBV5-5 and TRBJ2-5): DAGVTQSPTHLIKTRGQQVTLRCSPISGHKSVSWYQQVLGQGPQFIFQYYEKEERGRGNFPDRFSARQFPNYSSELNVNALLLGDSALYLCASSSTSGRRLGAQYFGPGTRLLVL.

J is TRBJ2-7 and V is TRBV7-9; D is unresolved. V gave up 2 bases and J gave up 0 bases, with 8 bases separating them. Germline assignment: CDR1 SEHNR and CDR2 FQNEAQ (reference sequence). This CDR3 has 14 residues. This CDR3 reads CASSLSESSYEQYF. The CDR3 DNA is TGTGCCAGCAGCTTAAGTGAGAGCTCCTACGAGCAGTACTTC.

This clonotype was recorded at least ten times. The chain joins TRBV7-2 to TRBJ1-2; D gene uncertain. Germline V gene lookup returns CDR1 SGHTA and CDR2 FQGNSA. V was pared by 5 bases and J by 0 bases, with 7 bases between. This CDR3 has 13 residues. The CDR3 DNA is TGTGCCAGCAGCCCCGGAGCTAACTATGGCTACACCTTC. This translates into CASSPGANYGYTF.